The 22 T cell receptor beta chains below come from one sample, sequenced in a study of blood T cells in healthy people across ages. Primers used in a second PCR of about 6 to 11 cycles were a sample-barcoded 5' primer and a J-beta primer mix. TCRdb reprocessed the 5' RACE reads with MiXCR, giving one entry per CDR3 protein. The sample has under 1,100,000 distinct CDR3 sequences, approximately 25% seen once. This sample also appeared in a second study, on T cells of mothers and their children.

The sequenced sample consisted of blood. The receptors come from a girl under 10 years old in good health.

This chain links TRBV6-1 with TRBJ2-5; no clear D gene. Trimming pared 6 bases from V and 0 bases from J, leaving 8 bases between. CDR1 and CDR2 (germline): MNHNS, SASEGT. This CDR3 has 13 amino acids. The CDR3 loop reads CASRREYQETQYF. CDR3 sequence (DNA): TGTGCCAGCAGGAGAGAGTACCAAGAGACCCAGTACTTC.

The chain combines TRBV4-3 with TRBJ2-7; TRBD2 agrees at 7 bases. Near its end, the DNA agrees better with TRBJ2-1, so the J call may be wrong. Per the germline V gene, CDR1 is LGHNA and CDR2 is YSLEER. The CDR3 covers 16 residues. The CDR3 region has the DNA TGCGCCAGCAGCCAGGCGCGGGGGTTGCCCTACAATGAGCAGTTCTTC. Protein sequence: CASSQARGLPYNEQFF.

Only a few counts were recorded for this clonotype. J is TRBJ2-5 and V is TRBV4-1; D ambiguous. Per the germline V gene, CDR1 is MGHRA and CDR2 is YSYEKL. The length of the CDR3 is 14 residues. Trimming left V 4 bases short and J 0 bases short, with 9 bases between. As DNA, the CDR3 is TGCGCCAGCAGCCTCGACTGGAACCAAGAGACCCAGTACTTC. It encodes CASSLDWNQETQYF.

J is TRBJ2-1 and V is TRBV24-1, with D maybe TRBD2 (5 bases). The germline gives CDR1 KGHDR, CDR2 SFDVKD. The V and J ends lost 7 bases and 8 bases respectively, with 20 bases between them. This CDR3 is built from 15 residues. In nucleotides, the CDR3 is TGTGCCACCAGCGACACACCAGCGGACGAGGATGAGCAGTTCTTC. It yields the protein CATSDTPADEDEQFF.

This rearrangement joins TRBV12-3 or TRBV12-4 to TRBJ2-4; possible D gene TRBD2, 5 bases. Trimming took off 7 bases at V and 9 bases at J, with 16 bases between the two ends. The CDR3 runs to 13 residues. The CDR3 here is CASKAGNGPIQYF. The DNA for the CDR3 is TGTGCCAGCAAGGCGGGTAACGGACCCATTCAGTACTTC.

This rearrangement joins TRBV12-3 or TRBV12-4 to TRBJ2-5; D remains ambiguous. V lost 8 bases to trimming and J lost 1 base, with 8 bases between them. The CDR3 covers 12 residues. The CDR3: CASRVAQETQYF. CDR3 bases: TGTGCCAGCCGGGTTGCCCAAGAGACCCAGTACTTC.

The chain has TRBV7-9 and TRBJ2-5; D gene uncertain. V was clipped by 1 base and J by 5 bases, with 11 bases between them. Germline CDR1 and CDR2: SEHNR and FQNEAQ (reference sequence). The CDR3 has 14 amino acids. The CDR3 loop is CASSLGGNLETQYF. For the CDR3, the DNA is TGTGCCAGCAGCTTAGGGGGAAACCTTGAGACCCAGTACTTC. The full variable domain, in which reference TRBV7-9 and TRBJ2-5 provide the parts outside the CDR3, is DTGVSQNPRHKITKRGQNVTFRCDPISEHNRLYWYRQTLGQGPEFLTYFQNEAQLEKSRLLSDRFSAERPKGSFSTLEIQRTEQGDSAMYLCASSLGGNLETQYFGPGTRLLVL.

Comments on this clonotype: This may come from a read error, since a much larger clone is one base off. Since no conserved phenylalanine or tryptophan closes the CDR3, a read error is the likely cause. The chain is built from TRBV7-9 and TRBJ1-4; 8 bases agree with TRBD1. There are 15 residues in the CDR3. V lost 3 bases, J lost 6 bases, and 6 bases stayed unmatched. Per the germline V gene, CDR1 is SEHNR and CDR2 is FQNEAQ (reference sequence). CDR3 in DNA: TGTGCCAGCAGCTTTCGGACAGGGCGGGATGAAAAACTGTTTCTT. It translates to CASSFRTGRDEKLFL.

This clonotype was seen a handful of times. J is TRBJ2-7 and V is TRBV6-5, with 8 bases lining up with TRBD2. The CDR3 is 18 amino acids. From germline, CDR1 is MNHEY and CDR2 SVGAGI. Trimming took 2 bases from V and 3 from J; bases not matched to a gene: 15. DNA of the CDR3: TGTGCCAGCAGTTACGCCCGACTTTCAGCGGGGGCCAACTACGAGCAGTACTTC. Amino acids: CASSYARLSAGANYEQYF.

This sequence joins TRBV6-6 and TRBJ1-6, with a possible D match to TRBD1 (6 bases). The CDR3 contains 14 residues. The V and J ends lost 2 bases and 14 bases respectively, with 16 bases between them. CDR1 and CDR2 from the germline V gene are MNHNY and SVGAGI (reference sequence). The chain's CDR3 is CASSYQQGLRALHF. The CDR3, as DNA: TGTGCCAGCAGTTACCAACAGGGACTTAGGGCCCTCCACTTT.

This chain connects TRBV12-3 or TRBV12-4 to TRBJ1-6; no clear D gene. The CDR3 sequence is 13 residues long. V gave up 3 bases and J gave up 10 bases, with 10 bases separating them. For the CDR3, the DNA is TGTGCCAGCAGTTTGGGAGAGAAATCACCCCTCCACTTT. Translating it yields CASSLGEKSPLHF.

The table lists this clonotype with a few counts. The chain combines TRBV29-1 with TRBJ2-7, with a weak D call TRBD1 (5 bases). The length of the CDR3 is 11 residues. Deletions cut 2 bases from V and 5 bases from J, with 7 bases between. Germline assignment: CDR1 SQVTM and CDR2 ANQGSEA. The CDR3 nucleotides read TGCAGCGTTGAAAAGGGGAACGAGCAGTACTTC. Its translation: CSVEKGNEQYF.

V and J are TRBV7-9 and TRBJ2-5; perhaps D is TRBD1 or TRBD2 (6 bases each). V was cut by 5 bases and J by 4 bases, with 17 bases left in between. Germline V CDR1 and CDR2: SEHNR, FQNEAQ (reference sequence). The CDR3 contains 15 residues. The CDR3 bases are TGTGCCAGCAGCCTCGGGGGCCCCGCCCGAGAGACCCAGTACTTC. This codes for CASSLGGPARETQYF.

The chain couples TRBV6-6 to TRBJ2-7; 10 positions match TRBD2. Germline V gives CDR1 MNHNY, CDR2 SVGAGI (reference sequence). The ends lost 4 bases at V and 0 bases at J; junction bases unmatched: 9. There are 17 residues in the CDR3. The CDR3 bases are TGTGCCAGCAGTTTCCTAGCGGGAGCCCTCCTCTCCTACGAGCAGTACTTC. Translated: CASSFLAGALLSYEQYF.

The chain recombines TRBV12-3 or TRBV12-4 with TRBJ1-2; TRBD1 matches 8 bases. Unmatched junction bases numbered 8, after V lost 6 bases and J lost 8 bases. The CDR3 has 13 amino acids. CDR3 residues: CASRQDRGGGYTF. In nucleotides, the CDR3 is TGTGCCAGCAGACAAGACAGGGGCGGCGGCTACACCTTC.

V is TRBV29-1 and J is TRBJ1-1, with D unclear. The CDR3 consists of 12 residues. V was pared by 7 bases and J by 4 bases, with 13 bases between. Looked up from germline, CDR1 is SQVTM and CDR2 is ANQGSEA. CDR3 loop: CSGITTSTEAFF. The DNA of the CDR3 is TGCAGCGGCATTACTACGTCCACTGAAGCTTTCTTT.

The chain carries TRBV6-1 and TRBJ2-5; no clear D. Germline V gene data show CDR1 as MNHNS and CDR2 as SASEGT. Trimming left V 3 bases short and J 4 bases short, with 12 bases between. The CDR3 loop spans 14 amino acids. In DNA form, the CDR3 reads TGTGCCAGCAGTGATTCATCGTTAGGAGAGACCCAGTACTTC. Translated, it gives CASSDSSLGETQYF.

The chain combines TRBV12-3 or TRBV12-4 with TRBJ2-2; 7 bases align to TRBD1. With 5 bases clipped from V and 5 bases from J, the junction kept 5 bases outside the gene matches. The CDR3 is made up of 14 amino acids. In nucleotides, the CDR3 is TGTGCCAGCAGTAGACAGGGTTTGACCGGGGAGCTGTTTTTT. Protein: CASSRQGLTGELFF.

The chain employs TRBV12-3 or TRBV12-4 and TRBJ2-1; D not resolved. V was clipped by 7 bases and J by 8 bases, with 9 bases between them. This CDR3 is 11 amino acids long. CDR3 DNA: TGTGCCAGCATGACTGACGATGAGCAGTTCTTC. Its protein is CASMTDDEQFF.

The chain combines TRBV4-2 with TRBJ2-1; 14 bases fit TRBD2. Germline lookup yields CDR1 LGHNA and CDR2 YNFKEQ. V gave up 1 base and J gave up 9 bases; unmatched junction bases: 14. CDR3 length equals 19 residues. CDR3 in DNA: TGTGCCAGCAGCCAAGGCATTTTTCAGACTAGCGGGGGGGCCGGTGAGCAGTTCTTC. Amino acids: CASSQGIFQTSGGAGEQFF.

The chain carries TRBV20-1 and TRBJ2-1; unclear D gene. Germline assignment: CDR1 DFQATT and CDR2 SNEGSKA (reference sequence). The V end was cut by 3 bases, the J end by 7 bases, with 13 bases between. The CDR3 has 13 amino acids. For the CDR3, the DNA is TGCAGTGCTAGGCGAGACGGTCAGAATGAGCAGTTCTTC. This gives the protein CSARRDGQNEQFF.

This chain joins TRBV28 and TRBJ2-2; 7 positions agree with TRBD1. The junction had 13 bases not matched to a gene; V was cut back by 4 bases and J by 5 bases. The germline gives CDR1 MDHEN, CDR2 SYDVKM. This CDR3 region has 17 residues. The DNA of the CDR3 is TGTGCCAGCAGTTCAACTTATCTTGACAGGGTAACCGGGGAGCTGTTTTTT. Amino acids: CASSSTYLDRVTGELFF.